This T cell receptor (beta chain) was documented in a study of CD8+ T cells in alopecia areata. Treatment: oral pan-JAK inhibitor, 5-10 mg twice daily. With 1 base clipped from V and 4 bases from J, the junction kept 5 bases outside the gene matches. Germline V gene data show CDR1 as LGHNA and CDR2 as YSLEER. This CDR3 is 16 amino acids long. cDNA serving as the sequencing template came from extracted, reverse transcribed RNA. Sequencing used immunoSEQ multiplex PCR; TCRdb keeps in-frame clones, though not all of them. In the table there are about 250,000 clones, 50% to 75% of which are singletons. This clone was recorded only once.

The chain has TRBV4-3 and TRBJ2-3; TRBD2 matches at 10 bases. This clonotype originated in a human donor with alopecia areata. This specimen was CD4+ T cells sorted from blood, taken at week 52, from a patient treated with tofacitinib. CDR3 residues: CASSQAPAGGPDTQYF. The CDR3 nucleotides are TGCGCCAGCAGCCAAGCTCCAGCGGGGGGGCCAGATACGCAGTATTTT.